Below, one T cell receptor beta chain is given with its context. What it recognizes is unknown. The data derive from a study of shared clonotypes between healthy human individuals. Study-wide context: Each donor's CD4 naive and CD4 memory cells filled three plates apiece, CD8 naive two, and CD8 memory one. Study observations and caveats: What rarefaction showed was incomplete sorted-subset sequencing despite large depth.

Naive CD4+ cells were CD45RA-selected; the remaining cells were memory. Profiled with immunoSEQ multiplex PCR; TCRdb holds only in-frame clones, not every one. The sample includes over a million clones, 95% to 99% of them seen just once. Germline CDR1 is SGHNT and CDR2 is YYREEE (reference sequence). Trimming shortened V by 4 bases and J by 4 bases, and 16 bases separated the two germline ends. This CDR3 has 15 residues. Material for sequencing was naive CD4+ T cells sorted from blood. Specified subset: CD45RA+ positively selected. The source is a man aged 30 to 45 in good health. V and J are TRBV5-4 and TRBJ2-3; D may be TRBD1 (5 bases). The CDR3 nucleotides are TGTGCCAGCAGCCGCTACCAACAGGATGCAGATACGCAGTATTTT. This codes for CASSRYQQDADTQYF.